Each of the 24 T cell receptor beta chains below was sequenced from the same sample in a study of cytomegalovirus exposure and HLA in healthy donors. The PCR employed 60 Vbeta primers together with 13 Jbeta primers. Assay: immunoSEQ multiplex PCR; the TCRdb copy retains only in-frame clones and omits some. This repertoire shows some 180,000 clones, around 77% found once; its top ten account for 2.9%. The sequenced sample consisted of PBMCs. The receptors derive from a woman aged 25 to 45 in good health and CMV-seronegative.

The rearrangement links TRBV18 to TRBJ2-1; maybe TRBD1 (7 bases). V was clipped by 2 bases and J by 3 bases, with 11 bases between them. From germline, CDR1 is KGHSH and CDR2 LQKENI. This CDR3 contains 15 residues. CDR3 DNA: TGTGCCAGCTCACCATTCAGGGGGGACTACAATGAGCAGTTCTTC. Translating it yields CASSPFRGDYNEQFF.

The J gene is TRBJ2-2, the V gene TRBV5-1; TRBD1 agrees at 8 bases. This CDR3 contains 15 residues. Unmatched junction bases numbered 3, after V lost 0 bases and J lost 5 bases. The V gene's germline CDR1 is SGHRS and CDR2 YFSETQ. CDR3 residues: CASSLAQGATGELFF. CDR3 nucleotides: TGCGCCAGCAGCTTGGCCCAGGGGGCGACCGGGGAGCTGTTTTTT.

This rearrangement joins TRBV28 to TRBJ2-4; no clear D. There are 14 residues in the CDR3. Germline loops: CDR1 MDHEN, CDR2 SYDVKM. V lost 3 bases to trimming and J lost 6 bases, with 12 bases between them. The chain's CDR3 is CASSFRLGRNIQYF. CDR3 nucleotide sequence: TGTGCCAGCAGTTTCCGTCTAGGAAGAAACATTCAGTACTTC.

The gene calls are TRBV29-1 and TRBJ2-5, with D possibly matching TRBD2 (5 bases). CDR1 is SQVTM, CDR2 ANQGSEA, per germline. V lost 7 bases to trimming and J lost 5 bases, with 11 bases between them. This CDR3 has 11 amino acids. The CDR3 region is CSAWRGETQYF. The CDR3 region has the DNA TGCAGCGCCTGGAGAGGGGAGACCCAGTACTTC.

The genes are TRBV28 and TRBJ2-7; possible D gene TRBD2, 6 bases. Deletions cut 2 bases from V and 5 bases from J, with 13 bases between. There are 14 residues in the CDR3. CDR1 is MDHEN and CDR2 is SYDVKM in the germline V gene. The CDR3 region has the DNA TGTGCCAGCAGTTTAAGACTAGTGATCCACGAGCAGTACTTC. The encoded protein is CASSLRLVIHEQYF. Together with reference TRBV28 and TRBJ2-7, the CDR3 gives the full variable domain: DVKVTQSSRYLVKRTGEKVFLECVQDMDHENMFWYRQDPGLGLRLIYFSYDVKMKEKGDIPEGYSVSREKKERFSLILESASTNQTSMYLCASSLRLVIHEQYFGPGTRLTVT.

The sample holds one count of this clone. The rearrangement links TRBV6-4 to TRBJ2-3, with D unclear. Trimming took 4 bases from V and 0 from J, leaving 5 bases between them. The length of the CDR3 is 13 residues. Looked up from germline, CDR1 is MRHNA and CDR2 is SNTAGT. The CDR3 DNA reads TGTGCCAGCAGTGCCGGGAGCACAGATACGCAGTATTTT. It is translated as CASSAGSTDTQYF.

V gene TRBV9 combines with J gene TRBJ1-4; 8 bases are a match to TRBD1. Per germline, CDR1 SGDLS and CDR2 YYNGEE. J was trimmed by 0 bases and V by 3 bases; bases with no gene match: 1. The CDR3 is 15 amino acids. CDR3 sequence reads: CASSATGATNEKLFF. The DNA for the CDR3 is TGTGCCAGCAGCGCGACAGGGGCAACTAATGAAAAACTGTTTTTT.

The rearrangement joins TRBV2 to TRBJ2-1; 8 nucleotides line up with TRBD2. CDR3 length equals 18 residues. Trimming at V came to 10 bases and at J to 0 bases, leaving 17 bases not matched to a gene. Germline CDR1 and CDR2: SNHLY and FYNNEI. CDR3 bases: TGTGCCACCAAACCGCCGGAAACTAGCGGATACTCCTACAATGAGCAGTTCTTC. This sequence encodes CATKPPETSGYSYNEQFF.

The chain links TRBV11-2 to TRBJ2-1, with D unresolved. The CDR3 sequence is 13 residues long. V was shortened by 0 bases and J by 8 bases, with 8 bases between the two germline ends. Germline lookup yields CDR1 SGHAT and CDR2 FQNNGV. The CDR3 DNA is TGTGCCAGCAGCTTAGATCGTCGCGATGAGCAGTTCTTC. The encoded protein is CASSLDRRDEQFF. The whole variable domain, filled in from reference TRBV11-2 and TRBJ2-1, reads EAGVAQSPRYKIIEKRQSVAFWCNPISGHATLYWYQQILGQGPKLLIQFQNNGVVDDSQLPKDRFSAERLKGVDSTLKIQPAKLEDSAVYLCASSLDRRDEQFFGPGTRLTVL.

The chain couples TRBV5-1 to TRBJ2-3; 7 bases line up with TRBD1. CDR1 SGHRS and CDR2 YFSETQ come from the germline V gene. The ends lost 2 bases at V and 2 bases at J; junction bases unmatched: 8. The CDR3 spans 16 residues. In DNA form, the CDR3 reads TGCGCCAGCAGCTTCAAGACAGGGCCCGCCACAGATACGCAGTATTTT. It translates to CASSFKTGPATDTQYF. Supplemented by reference TRBV5-1 and TRBJ2-3, the full variable domain reads KAGVTQTPRYLIKTRGQQVTLSCSPISGHRSVSWYQQTPGQGLQFLFEYFSETQRNKGNFPGRFSGRQFSNSRSEMNVSTLELGDSALYLCASSFKTGPATDTQYFGPGTRLTVL.

The J gene is TRBJ1-1, the V gene TRBV7-9; maybe TRBD1 (6 bases). The CDR3 has 17 residues. V was shortened by 5 bases and J by 5 bases, with 24 bases between the two germline ends. Looked up from germline, CDR1 is SEHNR and CDR2 is FQNEAQ (reference sequence). The CDR3 is CASSPRPRGGVDTEAFF. The CDR3 DNA reads TGTGCCAGCAGCCCCCGACCCAGAGGGGGAGTGGATACTGAAGCTTTCTTT. The variable domain in full, completed from reference TRBV7-9 and TRBJ1-1, reads DTGVSQNPRHKITKRGQNVTFRCDPISEHNRLYWYRQTLGQGPEFLTYFQNEAQLEKSRLLSDRFSAERPKGSFSTLEIQRTEQGDSAMYLCASSPRPRGGVDTEAFFGQGTRLTVV.

CDR3 bases: TGTGCCAGTAGAGGACTAGCGCTCTACAATGAGCAGTTCTTC. Protein sequence: CASRGLALYNEQFF. The chain recombines TRBV19 with TRBJ2-1, with 9 bases lining up with TRBD2. The V segment lost 6 bases and the J segment 3 bases; nucleotides outside the gene matches: 3. Germline V gene lookup returns CDR1 LNHDA and CDR2 SQIVND (reference sequence). The CDR3 is 14 amino acids.

This chain connects TRBV9 to TRBJ2-5; 9 bases are shared with TRBD1. The CDR3 contains 16 residues. J lost 1 base, V lost 4 bases, and 8 bases had no gene match. The V gene's germline CDR1 is SGDLS and CDR2 YYNGEE. The CDR3 DNA reads as TGTGCCAGCAGCCCCCGGGACAGGGAAATCCAAGAGACCCAGTACTTC. This encodes CASSPRDREIQETQYF.

This clone was counted a few times. V usage is TRBV27 and J usage is TRBJ2-1, with 9 bases lining up with TRBD1. The trim removed 8 bases at V and 2 bases at J, leaving 7 bases unmatched. Germline V lookup: CDR1 MNHEY, CDR2 SMNVEV (reference sequence). The CDR3 sequence is 15 residues long. The CDR3, as DNA: TGTGCCAGCGGCCCCGGGACAGGGACCTACAATGAGCAGTTCTTC. Translating it yields CASGPGTGTYNEQFF.

V is TRBV7-8 and J is TRBJ2-2; D is uncertain. The CDR3 spans 12 residues. The V gene's germline CDR1 is SGHVS and CDR2 FQNEAQ. V was shortened by 5 bases and J by 7 bases, with 8 bases between the two germline ends. CDR3 nucleotide sequence: TGTGCCAGCAGCCCCGTAGACGGGGAGCTGTTTTTT. It codes for CASSPVDGELFF.

The V call is TRBV28, the J call TRBJ1-1; 7 nucleotides match TRBD1. The CDR3 contains 13 residues. Germline lookup yields CDR1 MDHEN and CDR2 SYDVKM. Losses at the gene ends were 6 bases for V and 7 bases for J; bases not matched to a gene: 8. This CDR3 is CASSPGQPIEAFF. The CDR3 coding sequence is TGTGCCAGCAGCCCGGGACAGCCGATTGAAGCTTTCTTT.

This chain uses TRBV6-6 with TRBJ1-6; unclear D gene. Trimming shortened V by 3 bases and J by 10 bases, and 13 bases separated the two germline ends. Germline V gene data show CDR1 as MNHNY and CDR2 as SVGAGI (reference sequence). This CDR3 contains 14 residues. In DNA, the CDR3 is TGTGCCAGCAGTTATGAGGGTGCGGAATCACCCCTCCACTTT. Amino acids: CASSYEGAESPLHF.

As DNA, the CDR3 is TGTGCCTGGAGTCGTAGGGGACTAGCGGGTACTGAGCAGTTCTTC. Residues: CAWSRRGLAGTEQFF. The chain links TRBV30 to TRBJ2-1; TRBD2 agrees at 12 bases. V dropped 2 bases and J dropped 9; count of bases not matched to a gene: 8. From germline, CDR1 is GTSNPN and CDR2 SVGIG (reference sequence). The CDR3 loop spans 15 amino acids.

The chain uses TRBV5-1 and TRBJ1-4; 8 bases match TRBD1. Germline trimming cut 7 bases from V and 6 bases from J; bases unmatched to any gene: 11. Germline loops: CDR1 SGHRS, CDR2 YFSETQ. This CDR3 has 15 amino acids. CDR3 sequence: CASGATGTGHEKLFF. In nucleotides, the CDR3 is TGCGCCAGCGGGGCGACCGGGACAGGACATGAAAAACTGTTTTTT.

The chain has TRBV5-6 and TRBJ2-1; maybe TRBD2 (7 bases). Germline V gene lookup returns CDR1 SGHDT and CDR2 YYEEEE. V dropped 4 bases and J dropped 10 bases, with 15 bases sitting between them. The CDR3 is 13 amino acids. CDR3 DNA sequence: TGTGCCAGCAGCCCCACCTCGGGGGGCGAGCAGTTCTTC. It translates to CASSPTSGGEQFF.

V gene TRBV11-2 combines with J gene TRBJ2-7, with D tentatively TRBD1 (6 bases). CDR1 is SGHAT and CDR2 is FQNNGV in the germline V gene. CDR3 size: 14 residues. Trimming pared 8 bases from V and 5 bases from J, leaving 19 bases between. CDR3 sequence (DNA): TGTGCCAGCGGTCAATATACAGGGTTCGACGAGCAGTACTTC. It codes for CASGQYTGFDEQYF.

The chain carries TRBV7-9 and TRBJ2-5, with 7 bases that match TRBD1. Germline assignment: CDR1 SEHNR and CDR2 FQNEAQ (reference sequence). The CDR3 extends over 16 amino acids. V gave up 3 bases and J gave up 2 bases; unmatched junction bases: 9. The CDR3 nucleotides are TGTGCCAGCAGCTTTGGGACAGCAACATCACAAGAGACCCAGTACTTC. Amino acids: CASSFGTATSQETQYF.

This clone was found a few times. The CDR3 is CAISEGTDSYSNQPQHF. The CDR3 DNA follows: TGTGCCATCAGTGAAGGGACAGACTCTTATAGCAATCAGCCCCAGCATTTT. The chain couples TRBV10-3 to TRBJ1-5; 7 nucleotides agree with TRBD1. V lost 3 bases to trimming and J lost 0 bases; unmatched junction nucleotides: 8. The CDR3 extends over 17 amino acids. CDR1 and CDR2 from the germline V gene are ENHRY and SYGVKD.

There are a few counts of this clone. The chain recombines TRBV9 with TRBJ2-5; D is possibly TRBD2 (7 bases). Matching the DNA end better, TRBJ2-7 makes the J call doubtful. This CDR3 region has 15 residues. Germline CDR1 and CDR2: SGDLS and YYNGEE. In DNA form, the CDR3 reads TGTGCCAGCAGCGTAGAGGGGGGGGGTCAATACGAGCAGTACTTC. Its protein is CASSVEGGGQYEQYF.